This record looks at one TCR beta chain sequence and its context. The PCR employed 60 Vbeta primers together with 13 Jbeta primers. Assay used: immunoSEQ multiplex PCR; TCRdb lists only in-frame clones, some missing. This table holds about 95,000 clones, 77% found once. This specimen belongs to a study of cytomegalovirus exposure and HLA in healthy donors. The V end lost 6 bases, the J end lost 3 bases, and 8 bases lay between the germline ends. Germline V lookup: CDR1 MNHNS, CDR2 SASEGT. The CDR3 spans 12 residues. The TCR was taken from a woman aged 40-49 years in good health and CMV-seronegative. Sample: PBMCs. The chain employs TRBV6-1 and TRBJ1-2; D unresolved. This CDR3 reads CASSDGYYGYTF. CDR3 DNA: TGTGCCAGCAGCGACGGGTACTATGGCTACACCTTC.